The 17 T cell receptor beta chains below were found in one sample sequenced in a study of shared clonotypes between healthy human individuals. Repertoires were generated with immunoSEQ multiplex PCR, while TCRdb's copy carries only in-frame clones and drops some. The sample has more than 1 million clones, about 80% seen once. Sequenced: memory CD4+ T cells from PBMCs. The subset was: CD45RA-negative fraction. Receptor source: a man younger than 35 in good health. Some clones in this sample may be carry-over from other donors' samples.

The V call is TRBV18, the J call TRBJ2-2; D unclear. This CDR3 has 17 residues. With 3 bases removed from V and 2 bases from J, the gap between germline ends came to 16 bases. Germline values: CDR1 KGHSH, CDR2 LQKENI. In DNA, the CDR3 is TGTGCCAGCTCACCGGACGTAATTGGAGTTAACACCGGGGAGCTGTTTTTT. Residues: CASSPDVIGVNTGELFF.

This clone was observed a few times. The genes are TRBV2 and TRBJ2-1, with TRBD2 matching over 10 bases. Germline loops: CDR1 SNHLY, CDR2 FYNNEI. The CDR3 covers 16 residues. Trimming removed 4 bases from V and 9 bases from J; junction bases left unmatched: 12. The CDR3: CASSGGLAGARAEQFF. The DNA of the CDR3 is TGTGCCAGCAGTGGTGGGCTAGCGGGAGCGCGGGCTGAGCAGTTCTTC.

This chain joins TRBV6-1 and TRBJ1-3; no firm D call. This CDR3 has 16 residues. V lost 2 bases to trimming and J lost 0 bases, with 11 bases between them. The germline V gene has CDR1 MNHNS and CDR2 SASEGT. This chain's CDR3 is CASSETRPSSGNTIYF. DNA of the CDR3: TGTGCCAGCAGTGAAACCCGCCCTAGCTCTGGAAACACCATATATTTT.

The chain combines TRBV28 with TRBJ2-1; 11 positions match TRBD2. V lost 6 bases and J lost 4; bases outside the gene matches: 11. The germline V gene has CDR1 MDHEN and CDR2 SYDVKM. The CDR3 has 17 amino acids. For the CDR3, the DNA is TGTGCCAGCAGAAAAAGACAGACTAGCGGGATTTACAATGAGCAGTTCTTC. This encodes CASRKRQTSGIYNEQFF.

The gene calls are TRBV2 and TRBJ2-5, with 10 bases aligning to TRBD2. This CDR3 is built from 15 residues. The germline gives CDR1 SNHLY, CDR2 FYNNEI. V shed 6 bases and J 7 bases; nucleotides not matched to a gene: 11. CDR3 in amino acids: CASRTLAGVGGTQYF. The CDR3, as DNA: TGTGCCAGCAGGACTCTAGCGGGAGTAGGTGGGACCCAGTACTTC.

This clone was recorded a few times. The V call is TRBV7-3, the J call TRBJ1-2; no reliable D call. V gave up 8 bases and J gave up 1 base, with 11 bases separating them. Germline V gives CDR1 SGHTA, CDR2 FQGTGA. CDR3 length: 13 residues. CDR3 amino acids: CASGYRVNYGYTF. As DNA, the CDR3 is TGTGCCAGCGGGTACAGAGTTAACTATGGCTACACCTTC. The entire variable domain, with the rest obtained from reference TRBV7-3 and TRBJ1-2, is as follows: GAGVSQTPSNKVTEKGKYVELRCDPISGHTALYWYRQSLGQGPEFLIYFQGTGAADDSGLPNDRFFAVRPEGSVSTLKIQRTERGDSAVYLCASGYRVNYGYTFGSGTRLTVV.

The CDR3 loop reads CASTRVDSTDTQYF. CDR3 bases: TGTGCCAGCACTCGGGTCGACAGCACAGATACGCAGTATTTT. The rearrangement joins TRBV7-9 to TRBJ2-3; no firm D call. Per germline, CDR1 SEHNR and CDR2 FQNEAQ (reference sequence). The CDR3 is made up of 14 amino acids. V lost 7 bases and J lost 0, with 11 bases in between.

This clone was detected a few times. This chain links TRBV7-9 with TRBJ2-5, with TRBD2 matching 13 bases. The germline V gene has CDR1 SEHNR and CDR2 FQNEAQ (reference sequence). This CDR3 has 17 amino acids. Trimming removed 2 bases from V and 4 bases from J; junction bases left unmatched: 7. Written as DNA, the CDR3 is TGTGCCAGCAGCTTATCACGACTAGCGGGAGGATCAGAGACCCAGTACTTC. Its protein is CASSLSRLAGGSETQYF.

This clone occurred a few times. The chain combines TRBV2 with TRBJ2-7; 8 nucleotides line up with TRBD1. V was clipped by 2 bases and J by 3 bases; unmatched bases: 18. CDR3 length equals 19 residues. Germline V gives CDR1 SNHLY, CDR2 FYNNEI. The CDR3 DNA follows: TGTGCCAGCAGTGAACCTAGACTACCTCGGGGACAGGAAGACTACGAGCAGTACTTC. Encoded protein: CASSEPRLPRGQEDYEQYF.

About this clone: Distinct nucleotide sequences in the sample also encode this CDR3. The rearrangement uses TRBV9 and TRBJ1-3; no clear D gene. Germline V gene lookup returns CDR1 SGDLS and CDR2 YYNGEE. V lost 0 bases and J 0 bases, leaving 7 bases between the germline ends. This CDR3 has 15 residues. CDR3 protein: CASSVEGYSGNTIYF. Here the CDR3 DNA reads TGTGCCAGCAGCGTAGAAGGATACTCTGGAAACACCATATATTTT. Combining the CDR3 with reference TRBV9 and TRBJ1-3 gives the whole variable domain DSGVTQTPKHLITATGQRVTLRCSPRSGDLSVYWYQQSLDQGLQFLIQYYNGEERAKGNILERFSAQQFPDLHSELNLSSLELGDSALYFCASSVEGYSGNTIYFGEGSWLTVV.

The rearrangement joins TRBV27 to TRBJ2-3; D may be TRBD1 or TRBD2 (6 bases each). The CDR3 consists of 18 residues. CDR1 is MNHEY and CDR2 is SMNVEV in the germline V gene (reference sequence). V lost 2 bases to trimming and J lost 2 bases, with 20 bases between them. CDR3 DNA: TGTGCCAGCAGTTTAGGGTGGGGGGCGCTTGGTAACACAGATACGCAGTATTTT. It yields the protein CASSLGWGALGNTDTQYF.

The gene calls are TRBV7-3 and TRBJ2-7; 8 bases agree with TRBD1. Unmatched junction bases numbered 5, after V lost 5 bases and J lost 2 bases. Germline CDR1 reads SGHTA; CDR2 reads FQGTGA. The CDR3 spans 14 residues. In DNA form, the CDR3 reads TGTGCCAGCAGCCAGACAGGGGACCCCTACGAGCAGTACTTC. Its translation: CASSQTGDPYEQYF.

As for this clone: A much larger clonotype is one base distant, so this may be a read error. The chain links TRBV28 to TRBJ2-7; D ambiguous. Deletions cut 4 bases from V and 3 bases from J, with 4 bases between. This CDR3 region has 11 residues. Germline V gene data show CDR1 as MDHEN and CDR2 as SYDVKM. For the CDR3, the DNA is TGTGCCAGCAGTTCCTACTACGAGCAGTACTTC. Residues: CASSSYYEQYF.

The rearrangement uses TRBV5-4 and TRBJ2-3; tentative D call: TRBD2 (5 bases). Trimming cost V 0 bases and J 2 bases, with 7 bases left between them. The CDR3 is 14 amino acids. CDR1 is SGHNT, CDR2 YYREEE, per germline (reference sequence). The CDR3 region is CASSLGADTDTQYF. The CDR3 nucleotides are TGTGCCAGCAGCTTGGGAGCGGACACAGATACGCAGTATTTT.

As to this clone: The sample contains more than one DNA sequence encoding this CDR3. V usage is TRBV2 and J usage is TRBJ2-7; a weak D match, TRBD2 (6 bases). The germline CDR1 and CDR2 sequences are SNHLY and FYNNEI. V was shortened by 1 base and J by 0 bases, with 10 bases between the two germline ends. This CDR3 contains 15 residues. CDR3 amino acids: CASSEGGAGSYEQYF. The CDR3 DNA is TGTGCCAGCAGTGAAGGGGGAGCGGGCTCCTACGAGCAGTACTTC.

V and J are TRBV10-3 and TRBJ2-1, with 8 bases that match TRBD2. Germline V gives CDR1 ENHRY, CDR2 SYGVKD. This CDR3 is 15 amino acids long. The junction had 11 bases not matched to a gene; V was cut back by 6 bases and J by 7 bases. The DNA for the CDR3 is TGTGCCATCAGGGGGACTAGTTCGGCGAATAATGAGCAGTTCTTC. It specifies CAIRGTSSANNEQFF.

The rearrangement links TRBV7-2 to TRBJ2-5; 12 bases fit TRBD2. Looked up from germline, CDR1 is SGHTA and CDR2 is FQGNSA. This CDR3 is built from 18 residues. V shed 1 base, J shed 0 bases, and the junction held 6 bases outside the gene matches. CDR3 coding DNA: TGTGCCAGCAGCTTAGTACCTAGCGGGAGGGGGTACCAAGAGACCCAGTACTTC. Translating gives CASSLVPSGRGYQETQYF. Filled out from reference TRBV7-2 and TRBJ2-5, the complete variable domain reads GAGVSQSPSNKVTEKGKDVELRCDPISGHTALYWYRQSLGQGLEFLIYFQGNSAPDKSGLPSDRFSAERTGGSVSTLTIQRTQQEDSAVYLCASSLVPSGRGYQETQYFGPGTRLLVL.